This T cell receptor (beta chain) derives from a study of blood T cells in healthy people across ages. Study-wide results and limits: TCR beta diversity was tightly associated with the proportion of naive T cells.

The germline V and J ends were trimmed by 4 bases and 3 bases, with 18 bases remaining between them. CDR1 and CDR2 from the germline V gene are SEHNR and FQNEAQ (reference sequence). This CDR3 has 16 amino acids. In this sample, this clonotype turned up many times. Its antigen remains unknown. PCR was performed a second time for roughly 7 to 11 cycles using a sample-barcoded 5' primer and a J-beta primer mix. A minimum of 2.5 million CDR3-containing paired-end reads was obtained for each sample. TCRdb redid the calling of the 5' RACE reads with MiXCR, one entry per CDR3 protein. The repertoire holds just under 750,000 distinct CDR3 sequences, with about 20% as singletons.

The specimen was blood. The sequence derives from a man between 65 and 79 years old in good health. The chain links TRBV7-9 to TRBJ2-5, with D possibly being TRBD1 (5 bases). CDR3 in amino acids: CASSSTLGRVEETQYF. The CDR3 bases are TGTGCCAGCAGCTCTACACTCGGCAGGGTAGAAGAGACCCAGTACTTC.